These 30 T cell receptor beta chains came from one sample sequenced in a study of Tregs in tolerant kidney transplant recipients. Profiled with immunoSEQ multiplex PCR; TCRdb holds only in-frame clones, not every one. The table lists 240,000 or so clones, 80% to 85% of them singletons, with about 0.68% in the top ten. Sequencing was carried out using CD4+ T cells from blood. These TCRs come from a human donor in good health.

This sequence joins TRBV19 and TRBJ2-5; D is unclear. The CDR3 has 14 residues. V was trimmed by 3 bases and J by 5 bases, leaving 13 bases between them. CDR1 is LNHDA, CDR2 SQIVND, per germline (reference sequence). The CDR3 DNA reads TGTGCCAGTAGTATTAGGGTGACATACGAGACCCAGTACTTC. Translation: CASSIRVTYETQYF.

The chain employs TRBV6-6 and TRBJ1-3, with TRBD1 matching over 11 bases. Germline loops: CDR1 MNHNY, CDR2 SVGAGI (reference sequence). CDR3 length: 15 residues. The trim removed 6 bases at V and 3 bases at J, leaving 4 bases unmatched. The CDR3 reads CASRPDRGLGNTIYF. The DNA for the CDR3 is TGTGCCAGCAGACCGGACAGGGGGCTTGGAAACACCATATATTTT.

The table lists this clone with a few counts. The chain combines TRBV6-4 with TRBJ1-6; tentative D call: TRBD1 (6 bases). The germline gives CDR1 MRHNA, CDR2 SNTAGT. CDR3 length: 15 residues. The V and J ends lost 5 bases and 0 bases respectively, with 8 bases between them. The DNA of the CDR3 is TGTGCCAGCAGTAGGGGGAGCTCCTATAATTCACCCCTCCACTTT. Translation gives CASSRGSSYNSPLHF.

V is TRBV29-1 and J is TRBJ2-3; D remains unclear. V dropped 7 bases and J dropped 2 bases, with 13 bases sitting between them. Germline CDR1 SQVTM, CDR2 ANQGSEA. The CDR3 has 13 residues. The CDR3 bases are TGCAGCGGCCTAGTTGGTCCCACAGATACGCAGTATTTT. This gives the protein CSGLVGPTDTQYF.

Here the CDR3 reads CASSLWDTSYEQYF. CDR3 bases: TGCGCCAGCAGCTTGTGGGACACCTCCTACGAGCAGTACTTC. The chain couples TRBV5-1 to TRBJ2-7; D might be TRBD1 (6 bases). The germline V and J ends were trimmed by 1 base and 0 bases, with 8 bases remaining between them. The CDR3 loop spans 14 amino acids. Looked up from germline, CDR1 is SGHRS and CDR2 is YFSETQ.

This clone came up a few times. The genes are TRBV2 and TRBJ2-1; 7 bases agree with TRBD1. The CDR3 extends over 15 amino acids. Germline V gene sequence: CDR1 SNHLY, CDR2 FYNNEI. V lost 4 bases and J lost 2; bases outside the gene matches: 5. The CDR3 region is CASSVVGTAYNEQFF. CDR3 coding DNA: TGTGCCAGCAGTGTCGTGGGGACAGCCTACAATGAGCAGTTCTTC.

This clone has a single count. V and J are TRBV10-1 and TRBJ1-1; the match to TRBD1 covers 7 bases. In germline, CDR1 is WNHNN, CDR2 SYGVQD (reference sequence). Germline trimming cut 6 bases from V and 4 bases from J; bases unmatched to any gene: 5. This CDR3 is 13 amino acids long. Written as DNA, the CDR3 is TGCGCCAGCAGAGGGGGCGCGGGCACTGAAGCTTTCTTT. As protein: CASRGGAGTEAFF.

J is TRBJ1-5 and V is TRBV14, with no clear D. In germline, CDR1 is SGHDN, CDR2 FVKESK. The CDR3 spans 13 residues. V was pared by 3 bases and J by 4 bases, with 7 bases between. The CDR3 protein is CASSQFANQPQHF. DNA of the CDR3: TGTGCCAGCAGCCAGTTTGCGAATCAGCCCCAGCATTTT.

This clone was seen a few times. The chain's CDR3 is CAWSASRGGTEQFF. CDR3 bases: TGTGCCTGGAGTGCTTCGCGGGGGGGCACTGAGCAGTTCTTC. The J gene is TRBJ2-1, the V gene TRBV30; TRBD2 agrees at 9 bases. Looked up from germline, CDR1 is GTSNPN and CDR2 is SVGIG (reference sequence). V lost 1 base and J lost 9; bases outside the gene matches: 7. This CDR3 is built from 14 residues.

This clone is a singleton in its sample. V usage is TRBV6-1 and J usage is TRBJ1-1, with D maybe TRBD1 (6 bases). CDR1 and CDR2 (germline): MNHNS, SASEGT. The V gene lost 3 bases and the J gene lost 1 base, with 9 bases spanning the gap. The CDR3 consists of 14 residues. The CDR3 coding sequence is TGTGCCAGCAGTGACGGCAGGGGGAACACTGAAGCTTTCTTT. Translated, it gives CASSDGRGNTEAFF.

This sequence joins TRBV18 and TRBJ2-5; TRBD1 agrees at 9 bases. There are 14 residues in the CDR3. The V and J ends lost 3 bases and 5 bases, in that order; junction bases with no gene match: 4. Germline V lookup: CDR1 KGHSH, CDR2 LQKENI. The CDR3 protein is CASSPRTGAETQYF. The CDR3, as DNA: TGTGCCAGCTCACCGCGGACAGGGGCTGAGACCCAGTACTTC.

This rearrangement joins TRBV25-1 to TRBJ1-1, with TRBD1 matching 7 bases. J lost 1 base, V lost 2 bases, and 4 bases had no gene match. The CDR3 runs to 15 residues. Germline CDR1 is MGHDK and CDR2 is SYGVNS. The CDR3 coding sequence is TGTGCCAGCAGTGAACCCAGGACAGGGAACACTGAAGCTTTCTTT. This sequence encodes CASSEPRTGNTEAFF.

CDR3 in amino acids: CASSQDVQGWNYGYTF. The CDR3 region has the DNA TGTGCCAGCAGCCAAGATGTCCAGGGGTGGAACTATGGCTACACCTTC. The chain recombines TRBV14 with TRBJ1-2, with D possibly being TRBD1 (6 bases). Germline V lookup: CDR1 SGHDN, CDR2 FVKESK. Between the trimmed V and J ends, which lost 0 bases and 2 bases, there was a span of 13 bases. The CDR3 consists of 16 residues.

The chain recombines TRBV5-1 with TRBJ2-2; 8 positions agree with TRBD1. Germline V gene sequence: CDR1 SGHRS, CDR2 YFSETQ. This CDR3 spans 15 amino acids. Trimming took 4 bases from V and 6 from J; bases not matched to a gene: 8. CDR3 nucleotide sequence: TGCGCCAGCAGCATTTGGACAGGGAGGTCCGGGGAGCTGTTTTTT. Amino acid sequence: CASSIWTGRSGELFF.

The chain has TRBV7-2 and TRBJ1-2, with TRBD1 matching 7 bases. Germline V gene data show CDR1 as SGHTA and CDR2 as FQGNSA. Trimming cost V 1 base and J 3 bases; bases outside gene matches: 5. The length of the CDR3 is 15 residues. DNA of the CDR3: TGTGCCAGCAGCTTAGTTGCCAGGGGGGACTATGGCTACACCTTC. The encoded protein is CASSLVARGDYGYTF.

V gene TRBV7-2 combines with J gene TRBJ2-3; TRBD2 might be the D (6 bases). Per the germline V gene, CDR1 is SGHTA and CDR2 is FQGNSA. The CDR3 runs 14 residues. V lost 4 bases to trimming and J lost 5 bases, with 13 bases between them. The chain's CDR3 is CASSWDSLGDTQYF. In DNA, the CDR3 is TGTGCCAGCAGCTGGGACTCCCTAGGAGATACGCAGTATTTT.

The chain links TRBV7-2 to TRBJ1-5; D unclear. Trimming left V 2 bases short and J 5 bases short, with 4 bases between. Germline V lookup: CDR1 SGHTA, CDR2 FQGNSA. The CDR3 has 12 residues. In DNA, the CDR3 is TGTGCCAGCAGCTTATTTGATCAGCCCCAGCATTTT. It encodes CASSLFDQPQHF.

The V gene is TRBV2, the J gene TRBJ1-1; no reliable D call. Germline V gene lookup returns CDR1 SNHLY and CDR2 FYNNEI. V gave up 6 bases and J gave up 4 bases, with 12 bases separating them. This CDR3 is 13 amino acids long. CDR3: CASRGTPSTEAFF. The CDR3 DNA sequence: TGTGCCAGCAGGGGTACCCCGAGCACTGAAGCTTTCTTT.

This chain links TRBV15 with TRBJ2-6; tentatively, D is TRBD2 (6 bases). The CDR3 is 16 residues long. Germline-derived CDR1 and CDR2 are LNHNV and YYDKDF (reference sequence). The V end lost 0 bases, the J end lost 2 bases, and 8 bases lay between the germline ends. DNA for the CDR3: TGTGCCACCAGCAGAGACCCGGGGGCTGGGGCCAACGTCCTGACTTTC. This gives the protein CATSRDPGAGANVLTF.

The CDR3 loop reads CAWRVQGFTEAFF. In DNA, the CDR3 is TGTGCCTGGAGGGTGCAGGGGTTCACTGAAGCTTTCTTT. The chain carries TRBV30 and TRBJ1-1; a weak D match, TRBD1 (6 bases). From germline, CDR1 is GTSNPN and CDR2 SVGIG (reference sequence). The CDR3 is made up of 13 amino acids. The germline V and J ends were trimmed by 3 bases and 4 bases, with 12 bases remaining between them.

The rearrangement uses TRBV6-5 and TRBJ1-1; TRBD1 might be the D (5 bases). Germline CDR1 and CDR2: MNHEY and SVGAGI. Between the trimmed V and J ends, which lost 2 bases and 4 bases, there was a span of 14 bases. The CDR3 runs 15 residues. This chain's CDR3 is CASSYDYTGGTEAFF. CDR3 in DNA: TGTGCCAGCAGTTACGATTACACTGGGGGCACTGAAGCTTTCTTT.

The chain links TRBV6-6 to TRBJ1-2; D perhaps matches TRBD1 (5 bases). Trimming removed 5 bases from V and 2 bases from J, with 12 bases in between. Germline V lookup: CDR1 MNHNY, CDR2 SVGAGI (reference sequence). This CDR3 comprises 14 residues. DNA for the CDR3: TGTGCCAGCAGTAGCCCGGGGCGGAACTATGGCTACACCTTC. It translates to CASSSPGRNYGYTF.

The rearrangement links TRBV7-9 to TRBJ2-7, with TRBD2 matching 12 bases. The J segment lost 1 base and the V segment lost 4 bases, leaving 11 bases of the junction unmatched. This CDR3 has 18 residues. CDR1 SEHNR and CDR2 FQNEAQ come from the germline V gene (reference sequence). DNA of the CDR3: TGTGCCAGCAGCTACGGACCGAAGACTAGCGGGAGATCCTACGAGCAGTACTTC. Translating gives CASSYGPKTSGRSYEQYF.

V gene TRBV11-3 combines with J gene TRBJ2-3, with 10 bases that match TRBD2. This CDR3 has 16 amino acids. Per germline, CDR1 SGHNT and CDR2 YENEEA. With V trimmed by 1 base and J by 3 bases, 4 bases remained unmatched. CDR3 amino acids: CASSLGLAGVTDTQYF. For the CDR3, the DNA is TGTGCCAGCAGCTTAGGGCTAGCGGGAGTGACAGATACGCAGTATTTT.

The J gene is TRBJ2-2, the V gene TRBV27; D is unresolved. The germline V gene has CDR1 MNHEY and CDR2 SMNVEV (reference sequence). The CDR3 consists of 15 residues. The V gene lost 5 bases and the J gene lost 3 bases, with 13 bases spanning the gap. DNA for the CDR3: TGTGCCAGCAGTCCCCCCGGGTCAGACACCGGGGAGCTGTTTTTT. Its translation is CASSPPGSDTGELFF.

V is TRBV7-2 and J is TRBJ2-7; D perhaps matches TRBD2 (5 bases). The CDR3 totals 15 residues. Germline CDR1 and CDR2: SGHTA and FQGNSA. With 2 bases removed from V and 2 bases from J, the gap between germline ends came to 13 bases. CDR3 region: CASSLRGPDPYEQYF. DNA for the CDR3: TGTGCCAGCAGCTTAAGAGGGCCAGATCCCTACGAGCAGTACTTC.

For this clone: In the same sample, other DNA sequences code for this CDR3. The J gene is TRBJ2-7, the V gene TRBV18, with 13 bases lining up with TRBD2. From germline, CDR1 is KGHSH and CDR2 LQKENI. The CDR3 runs to 15 residues. V lost 3 bases to trimming and J lost 3 bases; unmatched junction nucleotides: 2. DNA of the CDR3: TGTGCCAGCTCACCCGGACTAGCGGGAGACTACGAGCAGTACTTC. Its protein product is CASSPGLAGDYEQYF.

The CDR3, as DNA: TGTGCCAGCAGCCAGTTCAATCAGCCCCAGCATTTT. Amino acids: CASSQFNQPQHF. The gene calls are TRBV7-9 and TRBJ1-5; D uncertain. Germline CDR1 SEHNR, CDR2 FQNEAQ (reference sequence). This CDR3 is built from 12 residues. The germline V and J ends were trimmed by 5 bases and 3 bases, with 5 bases remaining between them. Together with reference TRBV7-9 and TRBJ1-5, the CDR3 gives the full variable domain: DTGVSQNPRHKITKRGQNVTFRCDPISEHNRLYWYRQTLGQGPEFLTYFQNEAQLEKSRLLSDRFSAERPKGSFSTLEIQRTEQGDSAMYLCASSQFNQPQHFGDGTRLSIL.

The genes are TRBV18 and TRBJ1-1; D not resolved. This CDR3 spans 13 amino acids. The V end was cut by 1 base, the J end by 6 bases, with 9 bases between. In germline, CDR1 is KGHSH, CDR2 LQKENI. Here the CDR3 reads CASSPQESAEAFF. The CDR3 DNA is TGTGCCAGCTCACCACAGGAGAGCGCTGAAGCTTTCTTT.

For the CDR3, the DNA is TGTGCCAGCAGCCAAGGGACAGGCAATACGCAGTATTTT. This gives the protein CASSQGTGNTQYF. The rearrangement joins TRBV7-3 to TRBJ2-3; 8 bases are a match to TRBD1. J gave up 7 bases and V 5 bases, and 5 bases lay outside the gene matches. The CDR3 consists of 13 residues. Per germline, CDR1 SGHTA and CDR2 FQGTGA.